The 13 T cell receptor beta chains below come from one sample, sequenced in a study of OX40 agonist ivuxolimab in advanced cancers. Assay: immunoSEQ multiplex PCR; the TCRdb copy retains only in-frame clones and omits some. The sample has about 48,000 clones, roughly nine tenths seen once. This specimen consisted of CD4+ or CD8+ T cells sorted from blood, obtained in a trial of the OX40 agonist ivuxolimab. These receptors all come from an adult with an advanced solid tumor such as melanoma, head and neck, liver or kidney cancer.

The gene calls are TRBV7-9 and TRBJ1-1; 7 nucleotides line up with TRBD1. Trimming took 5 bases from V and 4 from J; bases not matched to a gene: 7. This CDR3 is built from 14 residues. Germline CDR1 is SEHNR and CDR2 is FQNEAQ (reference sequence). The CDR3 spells CASSPSGGATEAFF. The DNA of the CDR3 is TGTGCCAGCAGCCCCTCAGGGGGGGCCACTGAAGCTTTCTTT. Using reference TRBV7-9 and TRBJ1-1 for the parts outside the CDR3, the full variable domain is DTGVSQNPRHKITKRGQNVTFRCDPISEHNRLYWYRQTLGQGPEFLTYFQNEAQLEKSRLLSDRFSAERPKGSFSTLEIQRTEQGDSAMYLCASSPSGGATEAFFGQGTRLTVV.

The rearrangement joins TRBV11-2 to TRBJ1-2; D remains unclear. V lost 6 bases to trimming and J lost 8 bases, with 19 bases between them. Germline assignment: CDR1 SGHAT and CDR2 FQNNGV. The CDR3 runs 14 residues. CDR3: CASRTTDGFGGYTF. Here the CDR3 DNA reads TGTGCCAGCAGGACCACGGACGGGTTTGGGGGCTACACCTTC.

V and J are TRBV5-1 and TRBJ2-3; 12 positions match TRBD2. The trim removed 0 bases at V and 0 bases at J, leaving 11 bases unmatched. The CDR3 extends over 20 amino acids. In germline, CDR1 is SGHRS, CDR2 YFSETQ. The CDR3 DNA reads TGCGCCAGCAGCTTGGAGGCTAGCGGGAGGGCCAGATGGAGCACAGATACGCAGTATTTT. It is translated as CASSLEASGRARWSTDTQYF.

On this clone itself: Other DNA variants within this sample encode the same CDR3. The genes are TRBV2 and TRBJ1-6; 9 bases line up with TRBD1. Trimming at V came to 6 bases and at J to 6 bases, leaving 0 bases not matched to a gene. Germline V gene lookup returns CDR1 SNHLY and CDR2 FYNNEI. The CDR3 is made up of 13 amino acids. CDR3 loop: CASRTGGNSPLHF. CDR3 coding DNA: TGTGCCAGCAGGACAGGGGGTAATTCACCCCTCCACTTT. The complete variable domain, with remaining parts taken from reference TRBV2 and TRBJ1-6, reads EPEVTQTPSHQVTQMGQEVILRCVPISNHLYFYWYRQILGQKVEFLVSFYNNEISEKSEIFDDQFSVERPDGSNFTLKIRSTKLEDSAMYFCASRTGGNSPLHFGNGTRLTVT.

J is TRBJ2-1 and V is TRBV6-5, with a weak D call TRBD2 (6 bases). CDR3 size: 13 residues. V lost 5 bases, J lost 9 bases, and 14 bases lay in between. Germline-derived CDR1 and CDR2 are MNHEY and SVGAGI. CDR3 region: CASSLSSASEQFF. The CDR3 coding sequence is TGTGCCAGCAGTCTTTCTAGCGCCAGTGAGCAGTTCTTC.

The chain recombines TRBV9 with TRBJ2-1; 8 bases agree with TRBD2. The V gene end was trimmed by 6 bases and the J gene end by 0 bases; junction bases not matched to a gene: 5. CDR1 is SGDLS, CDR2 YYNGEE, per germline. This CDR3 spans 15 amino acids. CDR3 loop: CASNLAGNSYNEQFF. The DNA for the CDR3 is TGTGCCAGCAACTTAGCGGGGAACTCCTACAATGAGCAGTTCTTC.

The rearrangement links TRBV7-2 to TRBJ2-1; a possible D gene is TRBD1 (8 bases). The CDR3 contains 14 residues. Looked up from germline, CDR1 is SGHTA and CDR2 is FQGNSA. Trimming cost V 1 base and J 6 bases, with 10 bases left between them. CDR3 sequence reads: CASSLDRGGNEQFF. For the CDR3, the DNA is TGTGCCAGCAGCTTAGACAGGGGGGGCAATGAGCAGTTCTTC.

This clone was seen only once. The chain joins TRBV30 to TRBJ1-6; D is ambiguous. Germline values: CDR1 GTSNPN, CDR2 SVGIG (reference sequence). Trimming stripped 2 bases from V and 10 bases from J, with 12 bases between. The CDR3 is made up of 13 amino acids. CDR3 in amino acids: CAWSPSRQSPLHF. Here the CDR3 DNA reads TGTGCCTGGAGTCCGTCTCGTCAATCACCCCTCCACTTT.

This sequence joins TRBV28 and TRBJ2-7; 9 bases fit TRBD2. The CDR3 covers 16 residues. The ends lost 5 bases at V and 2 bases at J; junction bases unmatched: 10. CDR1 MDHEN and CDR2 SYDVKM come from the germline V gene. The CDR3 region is CASSPPLSGGPYEQYF. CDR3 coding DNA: TGTGCCAGCAGTCCCCCCCTTAGCGGGGGCCCCTACGAGCAGTACTTC.

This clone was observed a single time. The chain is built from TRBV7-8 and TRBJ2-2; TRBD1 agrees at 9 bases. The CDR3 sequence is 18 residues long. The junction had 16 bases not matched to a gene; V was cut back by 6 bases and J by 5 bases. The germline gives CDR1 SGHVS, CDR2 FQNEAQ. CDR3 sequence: CASRILNTGGIGTGELFF. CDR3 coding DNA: TGTGCCAGCAGAATATTAAACACAGGGGGCATAGGTACCGGGGAGCTGTTTTTT.

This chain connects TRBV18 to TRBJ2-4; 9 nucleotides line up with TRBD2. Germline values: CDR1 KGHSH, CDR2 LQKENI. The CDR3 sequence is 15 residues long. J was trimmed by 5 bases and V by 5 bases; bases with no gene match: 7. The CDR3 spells CASSSRLADQNIQYF. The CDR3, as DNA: TGTGCCAGCTCATCCCGACTAGCGGACCAAAACATTCAGTACTTC. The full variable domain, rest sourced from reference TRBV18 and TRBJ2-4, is NAGVMQNPRHLVRRRGQEARLRCSPMKGHSHVYWYRQLPEEGLKFMVYLQKENIIDESGMPKERFSAEFPKEGPSILRIQQVVRGDSAAYFCASSSRLADQNIQYFGAGTRLSVL.

In nucleotides, the CDR3 is TGTGCCAGCAGTATCCAAATGGCTGGGGCAGCTTTCTTT. This translates into CASSIQMAGAAFF. The chain recombines TRBV2 with TRBJ1-1; tentative D call: TRBD1 (5 bases). Germline V gives CDR1 SNHLY, CDR2 FYNNEI. Deletions cut 5 bases from V and 10 bases from J, with 17 bases between. The CDR3 loop spans 13 amino acids.

Here the CDR3 reads CASSQRTGALGYGYTF. In DNA, the CDR3 is TGTGCCAGCAGCCAAAGGACAGGGGCTCTAGGCTATGGCTACACCTTC. The chain is built from TRBV6-6 and TRBJ1-2, with 9 bases lining up with TRBD1. Germline V gene data show CDR1 as MNHNY and CDR2 as SVGAGI (reference sequence). This CDR3 spans 16 amino acids. The V gene end was trimmed by 6 bases and the J gene end by 4 bases; junction bases not matched to a gene: 12.